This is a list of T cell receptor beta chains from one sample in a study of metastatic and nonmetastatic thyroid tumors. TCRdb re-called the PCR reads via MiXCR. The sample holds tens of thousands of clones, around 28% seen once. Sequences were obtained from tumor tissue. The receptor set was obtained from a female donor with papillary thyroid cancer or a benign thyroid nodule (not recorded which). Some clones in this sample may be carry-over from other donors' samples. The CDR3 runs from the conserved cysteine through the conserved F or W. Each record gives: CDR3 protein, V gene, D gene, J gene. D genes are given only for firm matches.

CDR3 protein: CASSLLAGSSYEQYF
V gene: TRBV5-1
D gene: .
J gene: TRBJ2-7

CDR3 protein: CASSKTSPMNTEAFF
V gene: TRBV6-1
D gene: .
J gene: TRBJ1-1

CDR3 protein: CASSLAGRAFEQYF
V gene: TRBV5-1
D gene: .
J gene: TRBJ2-7

CDR3 protein: CASSLRVGTDTQYF
V gene: TRBV28
D gene: .
J gene: TRBJ2-3

CDR3 protein: CASTSGGAGETQYF
V gene: TRBV19
D gene: TRBD2
J gene: TRBJ2-5

CDR3 protein: CASSQDGRGGETEAFF
V gene: TRBV11-3
D gene: .
J gene: TRBJ1-1

CDR3 protein: CVSSPNNSPLHF
V gene: TRBV9
D gene: .
J gene: TRBJ1-6

CDR3 protein: CASSPGHWQTNTEAFF
V gene: TRBV19
D gene: .
J gene: TRBJ1-1

CDR3 protein: CAISEPPDKRTDTQYF
V gene: TRBV10-3
D gene: .
J gene: TRBJ2-3

CDR3 protein: CSARAPAGIPKSYNEQFF
V gene: TRBV20-1
D gene: .
J gene: TRBJ2-1

CDR3 protein: CSASDSVNTGELFF
V gene: TRBV20-1
D gene: .
J gene: TRBJ2-2

CDR3 protein: CSSSDGVFREQYF
V gene: TRBV10-1
D gene: .
J gene: TRBJ2-7

CDR3 protein: CASSQVVAVTTDTQYF
V gene: TRBV4-1
D gene: .
J gene: TRBJ2-3

CDR3 protein: CASSPVATGGDTGELFF
V gene: TRBV11-1
D gene: TRBD2
J gene: TRBJ2-2

CDR3 protein: CASRANTGELFF
V gene: TRBV5-1
D gene: .
J gene: TRBJ2-2

CDR3 protein: CASSSTSGGPHNEQFF
V gene: TRBV6-2/TRBV6-3
D gene: TRBD2
J gene: TRBJ2-1

CDR3 protein: CASSSLGGTATTEEQYF
V gene: TRBV5-1
D gene: .
J gene: TRBJ2-7

CDR3 protein: CAWAAASASTDTQYF
V gene: TRBV30
D gene: .
J gene: TRBJ2-3

CDR3 protein: CASSPSTGADTQYF
V gene: TRBV7-9
D gene: TRBD1
J gene: TRBJ2-3

CDR3 protein: CASSVDSLETQYF
V gene: TRBV28
D gene: .
J gene: TRBJ2-5

CDR3 protein: CASSYSNCGDEQFF
V gene: TRBV6-2/TRBV6-3
D gene: .
J gene: TRBJ2-1

CDR3 protein: CASSYSIFLAGGVYEQYF
V gene: TRBV6-5
D gene: TRBD2
J gene: TRBJ2-7

CDR3 protein: CANLDRAGMDTGYLFF
V gene: TRBV6-1
D gene: .
J gene: TRBJ2-2

CDR3 protein: CASSQRSQGGELFF
V gene: TRBV3-1
D gene: .
J gene: TRBJ2-2

CDR3 protein: CASSPPGQADGYTF
V gene: TRBV18
D gene: TRBD1
J gene: TRBJ1-2

CDR3 protein: CASSLNLFGETQYF
V gene: TRBV11-2
D gene: .
J gene: TRBJ2-5

CDR3 protein: CASSTPSGSKISTDTQYF
V gene: TRBV11-2
D gene: TRBD2
J gene: TRBJ2-3

CDR3 protein: CASSLRGVGGTDTQYF
V gene: TRBV6-2/TRBV6-3
D gene: .
J gene: TRBJ2-3

CDR3 protein: CAISESAGYEQYF
V gene: TRBV10-3
D gene: .
J gene: TRBJ2-7

CDR3 protein: CAWSVLPGQCRPEQYF
V gene: TRBV30
D gene: TRBD1
J gene: TRBJ2-7

CDR3 protein: CASSTAWGGKEKLFF
V gene: TRBV19
D gene: .
J gene: TRBJ1-4

CDR3 protein: CASSYHSNTEAFF
V gene: TRBV11-2
D gene: .
J gene: TRBJ1-1

CDR3 protein: CASSFRETTQAFF
V gene: TRBV6-2/TRBV6-3
D gene: .
J gene: TRBJ1-1

CDR3 protein: CASTRIGPDSNQPQHF
V gene: TRBV28
D gene: .
J gene: TRBJ1-5

CDR3 protein: CASSFRRGGQGGYNEQFF
V gene: TRBV7-6
D gene: .
J gene: TRBJ2-1

CDR3 protein: CAWSGAYGYTF
V gene: TRBV30
D gene: .
J gene: TRBJ1-2

CDR3 protein: CATSDGCQGIYEQYF
V gene: TRBV24-1
D gene: .
J gene: TRBJ2-7

CDR3 protein: CASSLVDEQFF
V gene: TRBV12-3/TRBV12-4
D gene: .
J gene: TRBJ2-1

CDR3 protein: CASSLARGLQETQYF
V gene: TRBV5-1
D gene: .
J gene: TRBJ2-5

CDR3 protein: CSARDSRRGMSTGELFF
V gene: TRBV20-1
D gene: .
J gene: TRBJ2-2

CDR3 protein: CASSQRQFNQPQHF
V gene: TRBV6-1
D gene: .
J gene: TRBJ1-5

CDR3 protein: CASSQGGSNQPQHF
V gene: TRBV3-1
D gene: .
J gene: TRBJ1-5

CDR3 protein: CASSLVGREFEF
V gene: TRBV7-9
D gene: .
J gene: TRBJ1-4

CDR3 protein: CASSLTSGTGANVLTF
V gene: TRBV6-2/TRBV6-3
D gene: TRBD2
J gene: TRBJ2-6

CDR3 protein: CASILEGNRPQHF
V gene: TRBV5-1
D gene: .
J gene: TRBJ1-5

CDR3 protein: CASSIGGVWNEQFF
V gene: TRBV19
D gene: .
J gene: TRBJ2-1

CDR3 protein: CASSPIGQGSYGYTF
V gene: TRBV28
D gene: TRBD1
J gene: TRBJ1-2

CDR3 protein: CASSLGYGYSQPQHF
V gene: TRBV28
D gene: .
J gene: TRBJ1-5

CDR3 protein: CASSRRGAGGLNEQFF
V gene: TRBV11-2
D gene: TRBD2
J gene: TRBJ2-1

CDR3 protein: CASSSGDRGQDSPLHF
V gene: TRBV5-1
D gene: TRBD1
J gene: TRBJ1-6

CDR3 protein: CAISGTPDHGYTF
V gene: TRBV10-3
D gene: .
J gene: TRBJ1-2

CDR3 protein: CASSVLEGQPQHF
V gene: TRBV2
D gene: .
J gene: TRBJ1-5

CDR3 protein: CSGMQGSNEQFF
V gene: TRBV29-1
D gene: .
J gene: TRBJ2-1

CDR3 protein: CASSSVQGMNTEAFF
V gene: TRBV5-1
D gene: .
J gene: TRBJ1-1

CDR3 protein: CASSLDRGYNEQFF
V gene: TRBV5-1
D gene: TRBD1
J gene: TRBJ2-1

CDR3 protein: CASSPYIQGFNNNEQFF
V gene: TRBV6-4
D gene: .
J gene: TRBJ2-1

CDR3 protein: CASSWNGGPGANVLTF
V gene: TRBV5-5
D gene: .
J gene: TRBJ2-6

CDR3 protein: CASSGGLAGGTDTQYF
V gene: TRBV2
D gene: TRBD2
J gene: TRBJ2-3